The 4 T cell receptor beta chains below come from one sample, sequenced in a study of shared clonotypes between healthy human individuals. CD45RO-negative, CCR7-selected cells formed the naive CD8 fraction, which excluded terminally differentiated effector memory CD45RA+ cells. The method was immunoSEQ multiplex PCR; TCRdb's version includes in-frame clones alone and lacks a portion of them. The sample consists of about 2 million clones, about 95% of them appearing once. Sequencing was performed on naive CD8+ T cells sorted from blood. The receptors derive from a young man in good health.

The V and J genes are TRBV7-6 and TRBJ1-4, with D perhaps TRBD1 (5 bases). This CDR3 spans 20 amino acids. Germline CDR1 and CDR2: SGHVS and FNYEAQ. The V end was cut by 2 bases, the J end by 0 bases, with 22 bases between. The CDR3 reads CASSLIPPGTEDPTNEKLFF. In nucleotides, the CDR3 is TGTGCCAGCAGCTTAATCCCCCCCGGGACCGAGGATCCAACTAATGAAAAACTGTTTTTT.

This clone was detected once. CDR3 nucleotides: TGTGCCAGCAGTTTTCAGGGAATGAGCTCCTACGAGCAGTACTTC. The encoded protein is CASSFQGMSSYEQYF. The rearrangement uses TRBV28 and TRBJ2-7; tentative D call: TRBD1 (5 bases). The V gene's germline CDR1 is MDHEN and CDR2 SYDVKM. The CDR3 runs 15 residues. V gave up 3 bases and J gave up 0 bases, with 12 bases separating them.

The CDR3 DNA reads as TGTGCCAGCAGCCGGGGGCAGGCCTACGAGCAGTACTTC. Its protein product is CASSRGQAYEQYF. This chain joins TRBV28 and TRBJ2-7; D possibly uses TRBD1 or TRBD2 (6 bases each). The CDR3 totals 13 residues. Germline CDR1 and CDR2: MDHEN and SYDVKM. Between the trimmed V and J ends, which lost 6 bases and 2 bases, there was a span of 11 bases.

This chain joins TRBV4-3 and TRBJ2-1; D may match TRBD1 or TRBD2 (7 bases each). The CDR3 runs to 17 residues. Trimming took 4 bases from V and 5 from J, leaving 21 bases between them. CDR1 and CDR2 from the germline V gene are LGHNA and YSLEER. The CDR3 loop is CASSPSTGVGRNNEQFF. The CDR3 bases are TGCGCCAGCAGCCCGAGTACAGGGGTCGGGAGGAACAATGAGCAGTTCTTC.